The following is a TCR beta chain sequence with its context. What it recognizes is unknown. The sample comes from a study of CD8 T cells in Susac syndrome. The study's findings and limits: Only a relatively small number of individuals were included in the TCR sequencing and HLA analysis.

Sequencing targeted TCR beta in blood CD8+ and CD4+ T cells. V lost 3 bases to trimming and J lost 0 bases, with 15 bases between them. The CDR3 consists of 16 residues. Germline CDR1 reads SGDLS; CDR2 reads YYNGEE. Random hexamers were used to reverse transcribe roughly 0.45 to 1 ug of RNA. The CDR3 of TCR beta was amplified by immunoSEQ multiplex PCR across 54 Vbeta and 13 Jbeta. TCRdb recomputed calls from the immunoSEQ multiplex PCR reads with MiXCR, one row per CDR3 protein. The sample holds over 100,000 distinct CDR3 sequences, about nine tenths seen once. The rearrangement links TRBV9 to TRBJ1-1; a weak D match, TRBD1 (5 bases). The receptor comes from a human donor in good health. Sequencing used CD4+ T cells from PBMCs. Written as DNA, the CDR3 is TGTGCCAGCAGCGGCGGGGCAGGATCTCTGAACACTGAAGCTTTCTTT. This encodes CASSGGAGSLNTEAFF.